These 17 T cell receptor beta chains share one sample of origin, sequenced in a study of cytomegalovirus exposure and HLA in healthy donors (dated by TCRdb to about 2017). Libraries were prepared through the immunoSEQ multiplex PCR assay. A mixture of 60 forward primers for TCR Vbeta segments and 13 reverse primers for TCR Jbeta segments was used in the multiplex PCR. TCRdb retrieved this table from immuneACCESS and kept in-frame rearrangements only. Not all clones are present; in checked studies, unresolved V genes account for under half, and no reason is known for the remainder. The sample data list approximately 180,000 clones, and about an eighth of these were observed just once. The top ten hold about 8% of the sample. The material sequenced was PBMCs. The receptor set was obtained from a man aged 45 to 65 in good health and CMV-seropositive.

V usage is TRBV11-2 and J usage is TRBJ2-2; TRBD2 aligns across 7 bases. Germline V gives CDR1 SGHAT, CDR2 FQNNGV. The CDR3 spans 15 residues. J lost 6 bases, V lost 3 bases, and 7 bases had no gene match. The CDR3 DNA follows: TGTGCCAGCAGCTTGGGGGGGTCATGGGCCGGGGAGCTGTTTTTT. Protein: CASSLGGSWAGELFF.

This clone was seen a few times. The chain is built from TRBV30 and TRBJ1-1; D remains ambiguous. V lost 2 bases to trimming and J lost 3 bases, with 10 bases between them. CDR1 and CDR2 from the germline V gene are GTSNPN and SVGIG (reference sequence). The CDR3 extends over 13 amino acids. In nucleotides, the CDR3 is TGTGCCTGGAGTCTTTCGGAGGACACTGAAGCTTTCTTT. Protein sequence: CAWSLSEDTEAFF.

This clone showed up just a few times. The chain uses TRBV5-4 and TRBJ2-1, with 13 bases aligning to TRBD2. This CDR3 comprises 16 residues. Germline-derived CDR1 and CDR2 are SGHNT and YYREEE (reference sequence). Unmatched junction bases numbered 3, after V lost 0 bases and J lost 6 bases. In nucleotides, the CDR3 is TGTGCCAGCAGCTTGGCAACTAGCGGGGGGGCCAATGAGCAGTTCTTC. Protein product: CASSLATSGGANEQFF.

This clone has more than one count but fewer than ten. The chain recombines TRBV5-1 with TRBJ2-2; 11 bases map to TRBD2. The germline gives CDR1 SGHRS, CDR2 YFSETQ. This CDR3 has 14 residues. V was clipped by 7 bases and J by 9 bases; unmatched bases: 8. This CDR3 is CASALAGGLRELFF. The CDR3 DNA reads TGCGCCAGCGCTCTAGCGGGGGGCCTGAGGGAGCTGTTTTTT.

The chain is built from TRBV4-1 and TRBJ2-4, with 7 positions matching TRBD2. The V gene's germline CDR1 is MGHRA and CDR2 YSYEKL. J gave up 0 bases and V 0 bases, and 8 bases lay outside the gene matches. The CDR3 has 18 residues. The DNA of the CDR3 is TGCGCCAGCAGCCAAGATCAATTCCTAGCGGAAGCCAAAAACATTCAGTACTTC. It is translated as CASSQDQFLAEAKNIQYF.

This clone has just a few counts. The chain employs TRBV27 and TRBJ2-5, with 9 bases lining up with TRBD2. Germline-derived CDR1 and CDR2 are MNHEY and SMNVEV (reference sequence). This CDR3 spans 17 amino acids. V trimming: 8 bases; J trimming: 5 bases; junction bases outside the gene matches: 18. The CDR3 spells CASPPDGSGGPGETQYF. The CDR3 nucleotides are TGTGCCAGCCCCCCCGATGGGAGCGGGGGGCCCGGGGAGACCCAGTACTTC.

This clone was detected only once. The rearrangement joins TRBV4-3 to TRBJ2-3; TRBD2 matches at 13 bases. Germline values: CDR1 LGHNA, CDR2 YSLEER. The CDR3 has 18 residues. V shed 3 bases, J shed 4 bases, and the junction held 10 bases outside the gene matches. CDR3 DNA sequence: TGCGCCAGCAGCCAGGGGGCGGGAGGACTAGCGGGGGCAGATACGCAGTATTTT. Translated: CASSQGAGGLAGADTQYF.

V usage is TRBV27 and J usage is TRBJ2-3; D ambiguous. This CDR3 region has 14 residues. V was cut by 7 bases and J by 2 bases, with 13 bases left in between. Germline lookup yields CDR1 MNHEY and CDR2 SMNVEV (reference sequence). Here the CDR3 reads CASTDSLSTDTQYF. In DNA, the CDR3 is TGTGCCAGCACCGACTCTTTATCCACAGATACGCAGTATTTT.

The gene calls are TRBV7-9 and TRBJ1-1; unclear D gene. The V end lost 1 base, the J end lost 1 base, and 7 bases lay between the germline ends. The CDR3 has 14 residues. Germline V gene data show CDR1 as SEHNR and CDR2 as FQNEAQ (reference sequence). In DNA, the CDR3 is TGTGCCAGCAGCTTAGTTGGAGAGAACACTGAAGCTTTCTTT. Residues: CASSLVGENTEAFF.

A few counts support this clone. The chain employs TRBV6-6 and TRBJ2-7; 7 nucleotides match TRBD2. Germline V gene sequence: CDR1 MNHNY, CDR2 SVGAGI (reference sequence). V was pared by 0 bases and J by 3 bases, with 5 bases of the junction left unmatched. CDR3 length: 15 amino acids. CDR3 nucleotide sequence: TGTGCCAGCAGTTACTCCTCCGGGAGGCTCTACGAGCAGTACGTC. As protein: CASSYSSGRLYEQYV.

The rearrangement links TRBV5-4 to TRBJ2-5; 9 positions agree with TRBD1. CDR1 is SGHNT, CDR2 YYREEE, per germline (reference sequence). The CDR3 runs 14 residues. V trimming: 6 bases; J trimming: 2 bases; junction bases outside the gene matches: 5. The CDR3 sequence: CASKRDRAQETQYF. Written as DNA, the CDR3 is TGTGCCAGCAAGCGGGACAGGGCTCAAGAGACCCAGTACTTC.

This clone was detected a few times. This rearrangement joins TRBV10-3 to TRBJ1-2; 8 bases agree with TRBD1. Trimming cost V 5 bases and J 4 bases; bases outside gene matches: 9. The CDR3 contains 15 residues. CDR1 is ENHRY and CDR2 is SYGVKD in the germline V gene. The CDR3 is CAISTGQGIAYGYTF. DNA for the CDR3: TGTGCCATCAGTACTGGACAGGGTATCGCCTATGGCTACACCTTC.

This sequence joins TRBV19 and TRBJ1-2; 9 nucleotides align to TRBD1. Looked up from germline, CDR1 is LNHDA and CDR2 is SQIVND (reference sequence). Trimming at V came to 5 bases and at J to 2 bases, leaving 6 bases not matched to a gene. This CDR3 has 15 amino acids. The DNA for the CDR3 is TGTGCCAGTAGTTGGGGGACAGGGAAAAACTATGGCTACACCTTC. Residues: CASSWGTGKNYGYTF.

This clone was detected only a few times. The genes are TRBV29-1 and TRBJ1-1; 8 bases fit TRBD1. The junction had 7 bases not matched to a gene; V was cut back by 3 bases and J by 4 bases. CDR1 and CDR2 (germline): SQVTM, ANQGSEA. This CDR3 contains 14 residues. DNA for the CDR3: TGCAGCGTTGATAAGACAGGGGTAGGCACTGAAGCTTTCTTT. Translating gives CSVDKTGVGTEAFF.

The V and J genes are TRBV28 and TRBJ2-1; D is uncertain. The ends were cut back, 5 bases at V and 2 bases at J, with 4 bases in the middle. The CDR3 is 12 residues long. CDR1 MDHEN and CDR2 SYDVKM come from the germline V gene. CDR3 loop: CASSEAYNEQFF. The CDR3, as DNA: TGTGCCAGCAGTGAGGCCTACAATGAGCAGTTCTTC.

This clone was seen a few times. CDR3 loop: CATSRREESDTQYF. In DNA form, the CDR3 reads TGTGCCACCAGCAGGAGGGAGGAGTCTGATACGCAGTATTTT. V gene TRBV15 combines with J gene TRBJ2-3, with D tentatively TRBD2 (6 bases). The CDR3 extends over 14 amino acids. Germline CDR1 is LNHNV and CDR2 is YYDKDF (reference sequence). Trimming shortened V by 3 bases and J by 6 bases, and 13 bases separated the two germline ends.

The V and J genes are TRBV5-8 and TRBJ1-5; D is unclear. The CDR3 sequence is 14 residues long. Trimming removed 0 bases from V and 3 bases from J, with 7 bases in between. CDR1 is SGHTS, CDR2 YDEGEE, per germline. The CDR3 nucleotides are TGTGCCAGCAGCTTGGTCAGATACAATCAGCCCCAGCATTTT. This gives the protein CASSLVRYNQPQHF. Using reference TRBV5-8 and TRBJ1-5 for the parts outside the CDR3, the full variable domain is EAGVTQSPTHLIKTRGQQATLRCSPISGHTSVYWYQQALGLGLQFLLWYDEGEERNRGNFPPRFSGRQFPNYSSELNVNALELEDSALYLCASSLVRYNQPQHFGDGTRLSIL.